A selection of T cell receptor beta chains follows, all from one sample in a study of T cells in Graves' hyperthyroidism and ophthalmopathy. TCRdb itself ran the multiplex PCR reads through MiXCR, one entry per CDR3 protein. The repertoire holds some 270,000 distinct CDR3 sequences, with approximately 25% as singletons. The sample comprised blood. Receptors were obtained from a middle-aged woman with Graves' ophthalmopathy. CDR3s include the opening cysteine and the closing phenylalanine or tryptophan. D genes are given only for firm matches. The size field is filled for only some rows; it gives once, few, many or a size class.

size,length,D,J,V,CDR3,DNA
many,16,TRBD1,TRBJ1-5,TRBV20-1,CSARDLTGTGHQPQHF,TGCAGTGCTAGAGATCTAACCGGGACAGGGCATCAGCCCCAGCATTTT
few,17,TRBD2,TRBJ2-5,TRBV20-1,CSASPVTSGIIQETQYF,TGCAGTGCTAGCCCCGTCACTAGCGGGATCATCCAAGAGACCCAGTACTTC
many,15,TRBD1,TRBJ2-2,TRBV10-3,CAISGTGVSSGELFF,TGTGCCATCAGTGGGACAGGGGTGAGCTCCGGGGAGCTGTTTTTT
many,14,TRBD1,TRBJ2-7,TRBV28,CASSTGTGAHEQYF,TGTGCCAGCAGCACCGGGACAGGGGCCCACGAGCAGTACTTC
many,14,.,TRBJ2-7,TRBV25-1,CASSGQVDSYEQYF,TGTGCCAGCAGTGGGCAGGTTGACTCCTACGAGCAGTACTTC
many,15,TRBD1,TRBJ2-7,TRBV6-5,CASTQGAFPPGEQYF,TGTGCCAGCACTCAGGGGGCATTCCCCCCGGGCGAGCAGTACTTC
many,17,.,TRBJ1-1,TRBV19,CASTQYWVQGENTEAFF,TGTGCCAGTACCCAATACTGGGTCCAGGGCGAAAACACTGAAGCTTTCTTT
.,13,.,TRBJ2-7,TRBV27,CASSRGPSYEQSF,TGTGCCAGCAGTCGCGGGCCCTCCTACGAGCAGTCCTTC
many,14,.,TRBJ2-7,TRBV10-3,CAISEGPISYEQYF,TGTGCCATCAGCGAAGGGCCCATCTCCTACGAGCAGTACTTC
many,14,.,TRBJ1-5,TRBV7-6,CASSGISQSGPQHF,TGTGCCAGCAGCGGAATCAGCCAGAGTGGTCCCCAGCATTTT
many,14,TRBD2,TRBJ2-7,TRBV13,CASSSRLGGPEQYF,TGTGCCAGCAGTTCTCGACTGGGAGGGCCCGAGCAGTACTTC
.,14,.,TRBJ1-1,TRBV6-4,CASGSGLTNTEAFF,TGTGCCAGCGGTTCGGGACTCACGAACACTGAAGCTTTCTTT
.,17,TRBD1,TRBJ1-5,TRBV28,CASSEPGQGHGNQPQHF,TGTGCCAGCAGTGAGCCGGGACAGGGTCATGGTAATCAGCCCCAGCATTTT
.,16,.,TRBJ1-3,TRBV25-1,CASSEAWLSSGNTIYF,TGTGCCAGCAGTGAAGCTTGGTTGAGCTCTGGAAACACCATATATTTT
many,13,.,TRBJ1-3,TRBV27,CASRLSSGNTIYF,TGTGCCAGCAGGTTGAGCTCTGGAAACACCATATATTTT
.,13,.,TRBJ2-5,TRBV30,CAWAYRFQETQYF,TGTGCCTGGGCCTACAGATTCCAAGAGACCCAGTACTTC
.,14,TRBD1,TRBJ1-2,TRBV3-1,CASSQTGTGLGYTF,TGTGCCAGCAGCCAAACCGGGACAGGGTTGGGCTACACCTTC
many,16,TRBD1,TRBJ2-2,TRBV24-1,CATSDQRTGNTGELFF,TGTGCCACCAGTGATCAAAGGACAGGGAACACCGGGGAGCTGTTTTTT
many,17,TRBD1,TRBJ2-2,TRBV28,CASSHSLTGSNTGELFF,TGTGCCAGCAGCCATAGCTTGACAGGGTCCAACACCGGGGAGCTGTTTTTT
many,13,TRBD2,TRBJ2-7,TRBV30,CAWQLAGEYEQYF,TGTGCCTGGCAATTAGCGGGAGAATACGAGCAGTACTTC
many,13,.,TRBJ1-2,TRBV6-5,CASSYLDAYGYTF,TGTGCCAGCAGTTACCTCGACGCCTATGGCTACACCTTC
.,15,.,TRBJ1-1,TRBV27,CASRAVGGGDTEAFF,TGTGCCAGCAGGGCCGTGGGTGGAGGGGACACTGAAGCTTTCTTT
many,18,.,TRBJ1-2,TRBV5-1,CASSLTARVGRSTYGYTF,TGCGCCAGCAGCTTAACAGCTCGTGTGGGGCGGAGCACATATGGCTACACCTTC
.,13,.,TRBJ1-2,TRBV12-3/TRBV12-4,CASSPRGGGGYTF,TGTGCCAGCAGCCCAAGGGGGGGAGGAGGCTACACCTTC
.,16,TRBD1,TRBJ2-6,TRBV7-2,CASSLATGSGANVLTF,TGTGCCAGCAGCTTAGCGACAGGGTCTGGGGCCAACGTCCTGACTTTC
many,16,TRBD2,TRBJ2-7,TRBV4-1,CASSQSPTSGSYEQYF,TGCGCCAGCAGCCAATCACCTACTAGCGGGTCCTACGAGCAGTACTTC
.,11,.,TRBJ1-1,TRBV30,CAWKLGSPAFF,TGTGCCTGGAAACTCGGGTCCCCGGCTTTCTTT
.,14,.,TRBJ2-2,TRBV3-1,CASSRYGPPGELFF,TGTGCCAGCAGTCGCTACGGGCCACCCGGGGAGCTGTTTTTT
.,12,.,TRBJ1-5,TRBV29-1,CSVGTGNQPQHF,TGCAGCGTTGGGACAGGCAATCAGCCCCAGCATTTT
many,13,.,TRBJ2-7,TRBV4-1,CASSQASSYEQYF,TGCGCCAGCAGCCAAGCTAGCTCCTACGAGCAGTACTTC
many,13,.,TRBJ1-2,TRBV28,CASSLVVGNGYTF,TGTGCCAGCAGTTTAGTGGTCGGCAATGGCTACACCTTC
many,15,.,TRBJ2-7,TRBV4-1,CASSKQGGTSYEQYF,TGCGCCAGCAGCAAACAGGGCGGCACTAGCTACGAGCAGTACTTC
.,16,TRBD1,TRBJ2-5,TRBV13,CASSLPGQGIQETQYF,TGTGCCAGCAGCTTACCGGGACAGGGTATCCAAGAGACCCAGTACTTC
many,13,.,TRBJ2-7,TRBV30,CASRASSSYEQYF,TGTGCCTCGCGGGCTTCCAGCTCCTACGAGCAGTACTTC
many,14,.,TRBJ2-7,TRBV15,CATSRDLAQSWEYF,TGTGCCACCAGCAGAGATTTGGCCCAATCCTGGGAGTACTTC
.,14,.,TRBJ1-2,TRBV12-3/TRBV12-4,CASSQYREDYGYTF,TGTGCCAGCAGTCAATACAGGGAAGACTATGGCTACACCTTC
few,12,.,TRBJ2-7,TRBV19,CASSIVPSEQYF,TGTGCCAGTAGTATAGTTCCTTCCGAGCAGTACTTC
.,16,.,TRBJ2-7,TRBV4-3,CASSQDRAGSFYEQYF,TGCGCCAGCAGCCAAGATCGAGCAGGGTCTTTCTACGAGCAGTACTTC
.,14,.,TRBJ1-2,TRBV10-1,CASKTAPTFYGYTF,TGCGCCAGTAAGACAGCGCCTACTTTCTATGGCTACACCTTC
many,16,TRBD2,TRBJ2-3,TRBV11-2,CASSLEAGGTTDTQYF,TGTGCCAGCAGCTTAGAGGCGGGAGGGACGACAGATACGCAGTATTTT
many,15,TRBD1,TRBJ1-5,TRBV19,CASRDLTGGNQPQHF,TGTGCCAGTAGGGATCTGACAGGGGGAAATCAGCCCCAGCATTTT
.,13,.,TRBJ1-1,TRBV19,CASSIARNTEAFF,TGTGCCAGTAGTATAGCGCGGAACACTGAAGCTTTCTTT
.,15,TRBD2,TRBJ2-7,TRBV14,CASGISSGGPYEQYF,TGTGCCAGCGGAATAAGCAGCGGGGGACCCTACGAGCAGTACTTC